This T cell receptor beta chain was identified during a study of T cell clusters in autoimmune cytopenias. TRB was amplified from 250 ng of peripheral blood genomic DNA per sample. TRB rearrangements were amplified by touch-down multiplex PCR with mixed TRB-A/B primers. TCRdb derives one entry per CDR3 protein from the multiplex PCR reads, leaving out DNA. Its table records about 4,800 distinct CDR3 sequences. This clonotype counts as medium-sized (0.01 to 0.1%) by frequency. Its cognate antigen is unknown. Germline V lookup: CDR1 MNHEY, CDR2 SVGAGI. The CDR3 loop spans 14 amino acids. Study conclusions and caveats: Primary autoimmune cytopenia patients seemingly lacked the physiological T cell clusters found in healthy donors.

The rearrangement uses TRBV6-5 and TRBJ1-1; the TRBD1 assignment by TCRdb is unverifiable without DNA. The TCR comes from a human donor with an autoimmune cytopenia or autoimmune hepatitis (not recorded which). Sequencing was carried out using peripheral blood. The chain's CDR3 is CASRSRDSYTEAFF.